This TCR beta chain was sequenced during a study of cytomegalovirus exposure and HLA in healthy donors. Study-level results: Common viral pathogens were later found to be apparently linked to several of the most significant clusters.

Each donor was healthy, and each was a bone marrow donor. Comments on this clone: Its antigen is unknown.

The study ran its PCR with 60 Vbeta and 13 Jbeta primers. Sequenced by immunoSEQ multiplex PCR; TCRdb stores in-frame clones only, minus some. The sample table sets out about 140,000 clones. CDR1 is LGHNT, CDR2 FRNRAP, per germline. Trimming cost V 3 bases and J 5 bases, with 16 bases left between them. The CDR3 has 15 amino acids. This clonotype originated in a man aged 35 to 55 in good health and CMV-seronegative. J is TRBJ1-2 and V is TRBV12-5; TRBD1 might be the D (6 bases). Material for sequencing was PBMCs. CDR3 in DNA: TGTGCTAGTGGTTTCGGGACACCGAAAAAGTATGGCTACACCTTC. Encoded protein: CASGFGTPKKYGYTF.